These 20 T cell receptor beta chains share one sample of origin, sequenced in a study of blood T cell repertoires in COVID-19. TCRdb keeps only in-frame clones here, not all; method: immunoSEQ multiplex PCR. The table has fewer than 300,000 clones, 75% to 90% seen once. What was sequenced was peripheral blood. The receptors derive from a man aged 25-45 years with acute or convalescent COVID-19.

The rearrangement uses TRBV28 and TRBJ1-4; 8 bases match TRBD1. This CDR3 is 15 amino acids long. Germline V gives CDR1 MDHEN, CDR2 SYDVKM. V gave up 8 bases and J gave up 10 bases; unmatched junction bases: 15. The CDR3 DNA is TGTGCCAGCTCCACAGGGGGGAGACAGGTTCGAAAACTGTTTTTT. Translation: CASSTGGRQVRKLFF. The entire variable domain, with the rest obtained from reference TRBV28 and TRBJ1-4, is as follows: DVKVTQSSRYLVKRTGEKVFLECVQDMDHENMFWYRQDPGLGLRLIYFSYDVKMKEKGDIPEGYSVSREKKERFSLILESASTNQTSMYLCASSTGGRQVRKLFFGSGTQLSVL.

The chain uses TRBV5-1 and TRBJ2-1; no clear D. Trimming pared 4 bases from V and 5 bases from J, leaving 16 bases between. The CDR3 is 15 residues long. Looked up from germline, CDR1 is SGHRS and CDR2 is YFSETQ. The CDR3 region is CASSVGNARDNEQFF. The CDR3 DNA follows: TGCGCCAGCAGCGTGGGAAACGCTCGGGACAATGAGCAGTTCTTC.

The chain joins TRBV6-4 to TRBJ2-2, with 7 bases matching TRBD2. J lost 8 bases, V lost 6 bases, and 6 bases had no gene match. Germline loops: CDR1 MRHNA, CDR2 SNTAGT. The length of the CDR3 is 13 residues. The CDR3 bases are TGTGCCAGCAGCAGTACTAGCGTTGGGGAGCTGTTTTTT. Translated: CASSSTSVGELFF.

This chain joins TRBV10-3 and TRBJ1-1, with 7 bases aligning to TRBD1. This CDR3 is 12 amino acids long. Trimming removed 7 bases from V and 4 bases from J; junction bases left unmatched: 3. Germline V gene data show CDR1 as ENHRY and CDR2 as SYGVKD. DNA for the CDR3: TGTGCCATCATAGGGGGCATCACTGAAGCTTTCTTT. Translated: CAIIGGITEAFF.

This clone has more than one count but fewer than ten. The chain employs TRBV3-1 (or the pseudogene TRBV3-2) and TRBJ1-3, with 8 nucleotides matching TRBD1. V was clipped by 5 bases and J by 0 bases; unmatched bases: 3. The CDR3 has 15 residues. Germline CDR1 and CDR2: LGHDT and YNNKEL (reference sequence). The CDR3 loop is CASSATGDSGNTIYF. In nucleotides, the CDR3 is TGTGCCAGCAGCGCGACAGGGGACTCTGGAAACACCATATATTTT.

This clone was seen a few times. The CDR3 sequence: CASLQGGVEKLFF. The CDR3 region has the DNA TGTGCCAGCCTTCAGGGTGGGGTGGAAAAACTGTTTTTT. This chain connects TRBV28 to TRBJ1-4; D is possibly TRBD1 (5 bases). V was cut by 8 bases and J by 8 bases, with 15 bases left in between. Germline CDR1 reads MDHEN; CDR2 reads SYDVKM. This CDR3 spans 13 amino acids.

The chain couples TRBV5-1 to TRBJ2-4; 11 nucleotides line up with TRBD2. Unmatched junction bases numbered 12, after V lost 4 bases and J lost 3 bases. This CDR3 region has 18 residues. Germline values: CDR1 SGHRS, CDR2 YFSETQ. For the CDR3, the DNA is TGCGCCAGCAGCCCCAAAACTAGCGGGAGTGGGGGCAAAAACATTCAGTACTTC. Protein product: CASSPKTSGSGGKNIQYF.

The rearrangement links TRBV11-2 to TRBJ2-2, with 7 bases aligning to TRBD1. The CDR3 sequence is 14 residues long. Germline V gives CDR1 SGHAT, CDR2 FQNNGV. V shed 6 bases and J 2 bases; nucleotides not matched to a gene: 3. CDR3 in amino acids: CASRGQLNTGELFF. The CDR3 region has the DNA TGTGCCAGCAGGGGACAGCTAAACACCGGGGAGCTGTTTTTT.

This clone was seen just once. The rearrangement links TRBV18 to TRBJ1-1, with 9 bases identical to TRBD1. The germline V gene encodes CDR1 KGHSH and CDR2 LQKENI. The CDR3 length is 17 residues. V shed 3 bases and J 5 bases; nucleotides not matched to a gene: 13. The CDR3 nucleotides are TGTGCCAGCTCACCGCGGACAGGGGAGGGTTCGAGGACTGAAGCTTTCTTT. The encoded protein is CASSPRTGEGSRTEAFF.

The V gene is TRBV18, the J gene TRBJ1-6; 7 bases are shared with TRBD1. From germline, CDR1 is KGHSH and CDR2 LQKENI. Germline trimming cut 1 base from V and 0 bases from J; bases unmatched to any gene: 6. The CDR3 extends over 18 amino acids. CDR3 in amino acids: CASSPRAGGSSYNSPLHF. CDR3 nucleotide sequence: TGTGCCAGCTCACCACGGGCAGGGGGTAGCTCCTATAATTCACCCCTCCACTTT. Variable domain in full (rest from reference TRBV18 and TRBJ1-6): NAGVMQNPRHLVRRRGQEARLRCSPMKGHSHVYWYRQLPEEGLKFMVYLQKENIIDESGMPKERFSAEFPKEGPSILRIQQVVRGDSAAYFCASSPRAGGSSYNSPLHFGNGTRLTVT.

This clone was detected only a few times. Additional DNA sequences in this sample encode the identical CDR3. The rearrangement links TRBV5-1 to TRBJ1-1, with D maybe TRBD1 (6 bases). CDR1 is SGHRS and CDR2 is YFSETQ in the germline V gene. The CDR3 sequence is 13 residues long. V gave up 2 bases and J gave up 1 base, with 6 bases separating them. CDR3 region: CASSLQGNTEAFF. CDR3 bases: TGCGCCAGCAGCTTACAGGGGAACACTGAAGCTTTCTTT. Filled out from reference TRBV5-1 and TRBJ1-1, the complete variable domain reads KAGVTQTPRYLIKTRGQQVTLSCSPISGHRSVSWYQQTPGQGLQFLFEYFSETQRNKGNFPGRFSGRQFSNSRSEMNVSTLELGDSALYLCASSLQGNTEAFFGQGTRLTVV.

The rearrangement joins TRBV28 to TRBJ2-2; D uncertain. V dropped 8 bases and J dropped 1 base, with 8 bases sitting between them. The CDR3 is made up of 13 amino acids. Germline-derived CDR1 and CDR2 are MDHEN and SYDVKM. The CDR3 loop reads CASEFRNTGELFF. The CDR3 DNA is TGTGCCAGCGAGTTTCGGAACACCGGGGAGCTGTTTTTT.

CDR3 bases: TGTGCCAGCAGCTTTTGGGCCAACAATGAGCAGTTCTTC. It specifies CASSFWANNEQFF. The J gene is TRBJ2-1, the V gene TRBV5-6; D uncertain. Trimming took 2 bases from V and 5 from J, leaving 8 bases between them. The CDR3 contains 13 residues. In germline, CDR1 is SGHDT, CDR2 YYEEEE.

The genes are TRBV28 and TRBJ1-4; unclear D gene. This CDR3 comprises 13 residues. The V and J ends lost 11 bases and 5 bases respectively, with 15 bases between them. Looked up from germline, CDR1 is MDHEN and CDR2 is SYDVKM. DNA for the CDR3: TGTGCCGGAAAAAGCGGCCTCAATGAAAAACTGTTTTTT. It yields the protein CAGKSGLNEKLFF.

The chain has TRBV5-1 and TRBJ1-5; D ambiguous. Trimming removed 0 bases from V and 2 bases from J, with 6 bases in between. The CDR3 has 14 residues. Germline-derived CDR1 and CDR2 are SGHRS and YFSETQ. Written as DNA, the CDR3 is TGCGCCAGCAGCTTGGGGGGAGGCAATCAGCCCCAGCATTTT. Amino acids: CASSLGGGNQPQHF. Full variable domain (missing parts from reference TRBV5-1 and TRBJ1-5): KAGVTQTPRYLIKTRGQQVTLSCSPISGHRSVSWYQQTPGQGLQFLFEYFSETQRNKGNFPGRFSGRQFSNSRSEMNVSTLELGDSALYLCASSLGGGNQPQHFGDGTRLSIL.

The chain combines TRBV11-3 with TRBJ2-1; maybe TRBD1 (6 bases). The V gene lost 4 bases and the J gene lost 4 bases, with 14 bases spanning the gap. Germline lookup yields CDR1 SGHNT and CDR2 YENEEA. CDR3 length equals 15 residues. The CDR3 spells CASSSWDKGYNEQFF. The DNA for the CDR3 is TGTGCCAGCAGCTCATGGGACAAGGGATACAATGAGCAGTTCTTC.

This chain uses TRBV5-1 with TRBJ2-1, with D perhaps matching TRBD2 (7 bases). Germline V lookup: CDR1 SGHRS, CDR2 YFSETQ. The CDR3 loop spans 15 amino acids. V was trimmed by 0 bases and J by 9 bases, leaving 16 bases between them. The CDR3 DNA reads as TGCGCCAGCAGCTTGGCCGCGGGAGAACAGGGTGAGCAGTTCTTC. Translating it yields CASSLAAGEQGEQFF. The full variable domain, its missing parts supplied by reference TRBV5-1 and TRBJ2-1, is KAGVTQTPRYLIKTRGQQVTLSCSPISGHRSVSWYQQTPGQGLQFLFEYFSETQRNKGNFPGRFSGRQFSNSRSEMNVSTLELGDSALYLCASSLAAGEQGEQFFGPGTRLTVL.

The chain combines TRBV18 with TRBJ1-2; TRBD1 matches 8 bases. Germline loops: CDR1 KGHSH, CDR2 LQKENI. This CDR3 has 15 amino acids. Trimming at V came to 4 bases and at J to 0 bases, leaving 4 bases not matched to a gene. CDR3 coding DNA: TGTGCCAGCTCACGTGGGACAGGTTCTAACTATGGCTACACCTTC. This sequence encodes CASSRGTGSNYGYTF.

This chain links TRBV23-1 with TRBJ2-7; no firm D call. TRBV23-1 is an open reading frame, and its role is uncertain. Trimming removed 10 bases from V and 0 bases from J, with 13 bases in between. CDR3 size: 13 residues. The CDR3 coding sequence is TGCGCCACCTCCCCACGGAGCTCCTACGAGCAGTACTTC. Translating it yields CATSPRSSYEQYF.

The chain employs TRBV19 and TRBJ2-3; 7 bases align to TRBD2. Germline trimming cut 4 bases from V and 0 bases from J; bases unmatched to any gene: 4. This CDR3 has 15 amino acids. The germline CDR1 and CDR2 sequences are LNHDA and SQIVND (reference sequence). The CDR3 sequence: CASSRAGRSTDTQYF. DNA for the CDR3: TGTGCCAGTAGTAGAGCGGGGAGGAGCACAGATACGCAGTATTTT. The full variable domain, completed using reference TRBV19 and TRBJ2-3, is DGGITQSPKYLFRKEGQNVTLSCEQNLNHDAMYWYRQDPGQGLRLIYYSQIVNDFQKGDIAEGYSVSREKKESFPLTVTSAQKNPTAFYLCASSRAGRSTDTQYFGPGTRLTVL.